A single sample is the source of the 27 T cell receptor beta chains below, sequenced in a study of blood T cell repertoires in COVID-19. Produced via immunoSEQ multiplex PCR; TCRdb's table is partial and in-frame only. The sample comprises approximately 21,000 clones, nearly 75% of which are singletons, and roughly 20% rests with the top ten. What was sequenced was peripheral blood. These receptors all stem from a human donor in a cohort sampled during active or convalescent COVID-19.

V usage is TRBV7-9 and J usage is TRBJ1-1; TRBD1 agrees at 7 bases. CDR1 SEHNR and CDR2 FQNEAQ come from the germline V gene (reference sequence). The CDR3 runs to 16 residues. V was clipped by 1 base and J by 1 base; unmatched bases: 6. The CDR3 sequence: CASSLGAQGENTEAFF. The CDR3 region has the DNA TGTGCCAGCAGCTTAGGCGCTCAGGGGGAGAACACTGAAGCTTTCTTT.

The V and J genes are TRBV6-2 or TRBV6-3 and TRBJ1-1; the D is unclear. The length of the CDR3 is 14 residues. V gave up 2 bases and J gave up 0 bases, with 7 bases separating them. Germline CDR1 and CDR2: MNHEY and SVGEGT. CDR3 DNA: TGTGCCAGCAGTTACGGTTACATGAACACTGAAGCTTTCTTT. Residues: CASSYGYMNTEAFF.

The rearrangement joins TRBV19 to TRBJ1-6; 7 bases match TRBD1. The trim removed 6 bases at V and 10 bases at J, leaving 12 bases unmatched. Germline V gene lookup returns CDR1 LNHDA and CDR2 SQIVND (reference sequence). The CDR3 spans 15 residues. CDR3 residues: CASRTRQGWRSPLHF. Written as DNA, the CDR3 is TGTGCCAGTAGGACACGACAGGGTTGGCGGTCACCCCTCCACTTT.

The rearrangement links TRBV7-9 to TRBJ2-3; 14 bases match TRBD2. Germline V gene data show CDR1 as SEHNR and CDR2 as FQNEAQ (reference sequence). This CDR3 is built from 18 residues. The trim removed 6 bases at V and 5 bases at J, leaving 13 bases unmatched. CDR3 sequence (DNA): TGTGCCAGCAGGTCCAATTTGGGACTAGCGGGGGACCTAGATACGCAGTATTTT. Amino acids: CASRSNLGLAGDLDTQYF. The entire variable domain, with the rest obtained from reference TRBV7-9 and TRBJ2-3, is as follows: DTGVSQNPRHKITKRGQNVTFRCDPISEHNRLYWYRQTLGQGPEFLTYFQNEAQLEKSRLLSDRFSAERPKGSFSTLEIQRTEQGDSAMYLCASRSNLGLAGDLDTQYFGPGTRLTVL.

The genes are TRBV7-9 and TRBJ1-1; 7 bases line up with TRBD1. Germline lookup yields CDR1 SEHNR and CDR2 FQNEAQ (reference sequence). V lost 4 bases to trimming and J lost 4 bases; unmatched junction nucleotides: 9. This CDR3 contains 15 residues. CDR3 in amino acids: CASSSSQGMFTEAFF. As DNA, the CDR3 is TGTGCCAGCAGCTCCTCACAGGGGATGTTCACTGAAGCTTTCTTT.

The sample holds a few counts of this clone. The chain couples TRBV21-1 to TRBJ1-6. TRBV21-1 is labeled a pseudogene. The CDR3 loop spans 12 amino acids. Here the CDR3 reads CASPLMTKTLHF. The CDR3 DNA sequence: TGTGCCAGTCCACTTATGACTAAAACCCTCCACTTT.

This clone was seen a few times. The chain is built from TRBV9 and TRBJ1-3; TRBD1 aligns across 11 bases. The CDR3 is 15 residues long. With 1 base clipped from V and 8 bases from J, the junction kept 5 bases outside the gene matches. Germline lookup yields CDR1 SGDLS and CDR2 YYNGEE. CDR3: CASSVRDRGYHTIYF. In nucleotides, the CDR3 is TGTGCCAGCAGCGTACGGGACAGGGGGTATCACACCATATATTTT.

V gene TRBV7-2 combines with J gene TRBJ1-5, with D tentatively TRBD1 (5 bases). Trimming stripped 0 bases from V and 13 bases from J, with 13 bases between. The germline CDR1 and CDR2 sequences are SGHTA and FQGNSA. This CDR3 comprises 13 residues. CDR3 loop: CASSLAVQGFQHF. CDR3 DNA: TGTGCCAGCAGCTTAGCGGTGCAGGGTTTTCAGCATTTT.

This clone was recorded once. This chain uses TRBV7-9 with TRBJ2-2; a weak D match, TRBD1 (5 bases). Trimming took off 1 base at V and 6 bases at J, with 24 bases between the two ends. This CDR3 spans 19 amino acids. Germline CDR1 is SEHNR and CDR2 is FQNEAQ (reference sequence). CDR3 coding DNA: TGTGCCAGCAGCTTAGTAACCTCATCAGGGTATAGTTCGCCCGGGGAGCTGTTTTTT. Its translation is CASSLVTSSGYSSPGELFF. Based on the CDR3 plus reference TRBV7-9 and TRBJ2-2, the full variable domain is DTGVSQNPRHKITKRGQNVTFRCDPISEHNRLYWYRQTLGQGPEFLTYFQNEAQLEKSRLLSDRFSAERPKGSFSTLEIQRTEQGDSAMYLCASSLVTSSGYSSPGELFFGEGSRLTVL.

This chain joins TRBV7-9 and TRBJ1-2, with 7 bases lining up with TRBD1. The CDR3 length is 15 residues. Germline loops: CDR1 SEHNR, CDR2 FQNEAQ (reference sequence). With 1 base clipped from V and 2 bases from J, the junction kept 4 bases outside the gene matches. CDR3 nucleotides: TGTGCCAGCAGCTTAGTCGGGACAGCCAACTATGGCTACACCTTC. Translating it yields CASSLVGTANYGYTF.

In this sample, this clone turned up a few times. This rearrangement joins TRBV4-1 to TRBJ2-3; 14 positions match TRBD2. Germline V lookup: CDR1 MGHRA, CDR2 YSYEKL. V was clipped by 0 bases and J by 6 bases; unmatched bases: 8. The CDR3 loop spans 18 amino acids. The DNA for the CDR3 is TGCGCCAGCAGCCAAGATTTAGAGACTAGCGGGAGGGAGGATACGCAGTATTTT. The encoded protein is CASSQDLETSGREDTQYF.

The V and J genes are TRBV5-1 and TRBJ1-1, with D perhaps matching TRBD1 (6 bases). The V end lost 4 bases, the J end lost 2 bases, and 15 bases lay between the germline ends. The germline CDR1 and CDR2 sequences are SGHRS and YFSETQ. This CDR3 comprises 15 residues. The CDR3 loop is CASSPQTGSNTEAFF. In nucleotides, the CDR3 is TGCGCCAGCAGCCCTCAGACAGGCTCCAACACTGAAGCTTTCTTT.

The V call is TRBV18, the J call TRBJ1-2; 12 nucleotides agree with TRBD1. Germline trimming cut 6 bases from V and 8 bases from J; bases unmatched to any gene: 13. The germline CDR1 and CDR2 sequences are KGHSH and LQKENI. The CDR3 runs 16 residues. CDR3 sequence: CASSPAGDRGPIGYTF. For the CDR3, the DNA is TGTGCCAGCTCCCCCGCCGGGGACAGGGGGCCGATCGGCTACACCTTC.

This clone has just one count. The chain is built from TRBV15 and TRBJ1-2; no clear D. The V end was cut by 6 bases, the J end by 8 bases, with 16 bases between. CDR1 is LNHNV, CDR2 YYDKDF, per germline (reference sequence). The CDR3 has 13 residues. This CDR3 is CATRTPGAAGYTF. The DNA of the CDR3 is TGTGCCACCAGGACCCCCGGAGCGGCAGGCTACACCTTC.

The V call is TRBV11-1, the J call TRBJ1-2, with D perhaps TRBD1 (6 bases). V was cut by 1 base and J by 5 bases, with 17 bases left in between. CDR1 is SGHAT, CDR2 FQDESV, per germline (reference sequence). The CDR3 runs 16 residues. The CDR3 bases are TGTGCCAGCAGCTTAGGCCCCCAGGGGTCAAAGTATGGCTACACCTTC. This codes for CASSLGPQGSKYGYTF. Full variable domain (rest looked up from reference TRBV11-1 and TRBJ1-2): EAEVAQSPRYKITEKSQAVAFWCDPISGHATLYWYRQILGQGPELLVQFQDESVVDDSQLPKDRFSAERLKGVDSTLKIQPAELGDSAMYLCASSLGPQGSKYGYTFGSGTRLTVV.

This chain links TRBV29-1 with TRBJ1-5; 10 bases line up with TRBD1. CDR1 is SQVTM, CDR2 ANQGSEA, per germline. The trim removed 4 bases at V and 2 bases at J, leaving 2 bases unmatched. CDR3 length equals 14 residues. CDR3 bases: TGCAGCGTTGGACAGGGGGCTGGCAATCAGCCCCAGCATTTT. It is translated as CSVGQGAGNQPQHF. Full variable domain (remainder filled in from reference TRBV29-1 and TRBJ1-5): SAVISQKPSRDICQRGTSLTIQCQVDSQVTMMFWYRQQPGQSLTLIATANQGSEATYESGFVIDKFPISRPNLTFSTLTVSNMSPEDSSIYLCSVGQGAGNQPQHFGDGTRLSIL.

This clone counts as large. The gene calls are TRBV7-2 and TRBJ1-1; D gene uncertain. The CDR3 spans 15 residues. The germline gives CDR1 SGHTA, CDR2 FQGNSA. The ends were cut back, 1 base at V and 6 bases at J, with 15 bases in the middle. The CDR3 loop reads CASSLVHPLGAEAFF. The CDR3, as DNA: TGTGCCAGCAGCTTAGTACACCCTTTGGGCGCTGAAGCTTTCTTT. The entire variable domain, with the rest obtained from reference TRBV7-2 and TRBJ1-1, is as follows: GAGVSQSPSNKVTEKGKDVELRCDPISGHTALYWYRQSLGQGLEFLIYFQGNSAPDKSGLPSDRFSAERTGGSVSTLTIQRTQQEDSAVYLCASSLVHPLGAEAFFGQGTRLTVV.

This clone was seen a few times. The CDR3 here is CASSGGSSGVPQHF. In DNA form, the CDR3 reads TGTGCCAGTAGTGGGGGCTCCTCCGGGGTGCCCCAGCATTTT. The chain joins TRBV19 to TRBJ1-5; D possibly corresponds to TRBD1 (6 bases). The CDR3 sequence is 14 residues long. Trimming cost V 5 bases and J 9 bases, with 17 bases left between them. The V gene's germline CDR1 is LNHDA and CDR2 SQIVND (reference sequence).

This clone appeared once. The gene calls are TRBV10-2 and TRBJ1-6, with D possibly being TRBD1 (5 bases). The V gene's germline CDR1 is WSHSY and CDR2 SAAADI. Trimming pared 5 bases from V and 7 bases from J, leaving 12 bases between. The CDR3 totals 14 residues. CDR3 nucleotides: TGCGCCAGCAGTCCTGGGGCAGAGAATTCACCCCTCCACTTT. Its translation: CASSPGAENSPLHF.

The chain combines TRBV5-5 with TRBJ1-6, with 9 bases that match TRBD1. The CDR3 spans 17 residues. Trimming took 3 bases from V and 12 from J; bases not matched to a gene: 16. Germline V CDR1 and CDR2: SGHKS, YYEKEE (reference sequence). CDR3 protein: CASSSQFQDRGGRPLHF. The CDR3 DNA reads TGTGCCAGCAGCTCTCAATTCCAGGACAGGGGCGGCAGACCCCTCCACTTT.

The V call is TRBV4-3, the J call TRBJ1-3, with D unclear. The V gene lost 0 bases and the J gene lost 0 bases, with 12 bases spanning the gap. The CDR3 totals 17 residues. Per germline, CDR1 LGHNA and CDR2 YSLEER. In DNA form, the CDR3 reads TGCGCCAGCAGCCAAGAACGCGGGCCCAGCTCTGGAAACACCATATATTTT. This codes for CASSQERGPSSGNTIYF.

The V call is TRBV7-2, the J call TRBJ1-2; the match to TRBD1 covers 9 bases. J was trimmed by 4 bases and V by 5 bases; bases with no gene match: 14. Germline V gives CDR1 SGHTA, CDR2 FQGNSA. CDR3 length: 17 amino acids. CDR3 in amino acids: CASSARPGQGVSYGYTF. CDR3 sequence (DNA): TGTGCCAGCAGCGCCAGACCGGGACAGGGTGTCAGCTATGGCTACACCTTC.

The table lists this clone with a few counts. CDR3 protein: CASSFGRTGASEQYF. CDR3 DNA sequence: TGTGCCAGCAGCTTTGGGAGGACAGGGGCCTCCGAGCAGTACTTC. The chain links TRBV5-4 to TRBJ2-7; 9 nucleotides match TRBD1. In germline, CDR1 is SGHNT, CDR2 YYREEE (reference sequence). The ends lost 2 bases at V and 6 bases at J; junction bases unmatched: 9. The CDR3 runs to 15 residues.

Here the CDR3 DNA reads TGTGCCAGCAGTGAAGCGGTGGTAGCGGGGGCCCGGAGATCGTGGCAGTTCTTC. It is translated as CASSEAVVAGARRSWQFF. V gene TRBV6-1 combines with J gene TRBJ2-1, with 9 bases aligning to TRBD2. Looked up from germline, CDR1 is MNHNS and CDR2 is SASEGT. The V segment lost 0 bases and the J segment 12 bases; nucleotides outside the gene matches: 18. The CDR3 spans 18 residues.

The chain uses TRBV7-9 and TRBJ1-1; the D gene is possibly TRBD1 (5 bases). This CDR3 is 15 amino acids long. Germline V lookup: CDR1 SEHNR, CDR2 FQNEAQ (reference sequence). V was clipped by 5 bases and J by 1 base, with 14 bases between them. This CDR3 is CASSPSGQTNTEAFF. CDR3 in DNA: TGTGCCAGCAGCCCCTCAGGGCAGACGAACACTGAAGCTTTCTTT.

The V gene is TRBV9, the J gene TRBJ2-3; 7 bases map to TRBD1. The V segment lost 4 bases and the J segment 6 bases; nucleotides outside the gene matches: 14. This CDR3 has 16 amino acids. Germline CDR1 is SGDLS and CDR2 is YYNGEE. Written as DNA, the CDR3 is TGTGCCAGCAGCCACGGGACAGCTCGAACCCGTGATACGCAGTATTTT. Its translation is CASSHGTARTRDTQYF. Combining the CDR3 with reference TRBV9 and TRBJ2-3 gives the whole variable domain DSGVTQTPKHLITATGQRVTLRCSPRSGDLSVYWYQQSLDQGLQFLIQYYNGEERAKGNILERFSAQQFPDLHSELNLSSLELGDSALYFCASSHGTARTRDTQYFGPGTRLTVL.

The chain is built from TRBV19 and TRBJ2-3; 7 bases are shared with TRBD1. V lost 8 bases to trimming and J lost 2 bases; unmatched junction nucleotides: 7. From germline, CDR1 is LNHDA and CDR2 SQIVND (reference sequence). CDR3 size: 14 residues. The CDR3 DNA reads TGTGCCAGTTCTACCGGGACAGACACAGATACGCAGTATTTT. Translating it yields CASSTGTDTDTQYF. Filled out from reference TRBV19 and TRBJ2-3, the complete variable domain reads DGGITQSPKYLFRKEGQNVTLSCEQNLNHDAMYWYRQDPGQGLRLIYYSQIVNDFQKGDIAEGYSVSREKKESFPLTVTSAQKNPTAFYLCASSTGTDTDTQYFGPGTRLTVL.